These 29 T cell receptor beta chains originate from one sample sequenced in a study of blood T cell repertoires in COVID-19. The repertoire was sequenced with immunoSEQ multiplex PCR; TCRdb's copy has only in-frame clones and lacks some. The sample has roughly 140,000 clones; around 87% are singletons. The source material was peripheral blood. These receptors were collected from a woman between 55 and 75 years old with active or convalescent COVID-19.

The genes are TRBV6-2 or TRBV6-3 and TRBJ1-2, with 9 bases lining up with TRBD1. Germline loops: CDR1 MNHEY, CDR2 SVGEGT. Unmatched junction bases numbered 9, after V lost 5 bases and J lost 8 bases. CDR3 length: 14 residues. As DNA, the CDR3 is TGTGCCAGCAGTGCCTCCGGGACAGGGATCGGCTACACCTTC. Amino acids: CASSASGTGIGYTF.

The chain joins TRBV6-6 to TRBJ1-6; D not resolved. With 2 bases removed from V and 1 base from J, the gap between germline ends came to 6 bases. Germline assignment: CDR1 MNHNY and CDR2 SVGAGI (reference sequence). This CDR3 has 15 amino acids. CDR3 loop: CASSYGQSYNSPLHF. In DNA, the CDR3 is TGTGCCAGCAGTTACGGGCAGTCCTATAATTCACCCCTCCACTTT.

V is TRBV30 and J is TRBJ2-7; TRBD1 agrees at 10 bases. Germline V gene sequence: CDR1 GTSNPN, CDR2 SVGIG (reference sequence). With 1 base clipped from V and 1 base from J, the junction kept 7 bases outside the gene matches. The CDR3 contains 16 residues. The DNA of the CDR3 is TGTGCCTGGAGTGGATTTAGGGACAGGGGATCCTACGAGCAGTACTTC. It specifies CAWSGFRDRGSYEQYF.

The chain carries TRBV7-9 and TRBJ1-6, with 8 bases lining up with TRBD1. CDR1 and CDR2 (germline): SEHNR, FQNEAQ (reference sequence). V gave up 6 bases and J gave up 4 bases; unmatched junction bases: 2. The CDR3 totals 14 residues. The CDR3 reads CASSGQGYNSPLHF. CDR3 DNA: TGTGCCAGCAGTGGACAGGGATATAATTCACCCCTCCACTTT.

The V and J genes are TRBV3-1 (or the pseudogene TRBV3-2) and TRBJ1-1, with D tentatively TRBD1 (5 bases). Trimming removed 4 bases at V and 7 bases at J, with 10 bases between. The CDR3 consists of 12 residues. The germline V gene has CDR1 LGHDT and CDR2 YNNKEL (reference sequence). The CDR3 spells CASSPGGREAFF. The CDR3 DNA reads as TGTGCCAGCAGCCCCGGGGGACGTGAAGCTTTCTTT.

This rearrangement joins TRBV7-2 to TRBJ2-2; 9 bases fit TRBD1. The V gene end was trimmed by 5 bases and the J gene end by 7 bases; junction bases not matched to a gene: 5. The CDR3 contains 14 residues. The germline CDR1 and CDR2 sequences are SGHTA and FQGNSA. CDR3 amino acids: CASSTQGAGGELFF. The CDR3 DNA sequence: TGTGCCAGCAGCACACAGGGGGCGGGCGGGGAGCTGTTTTTT. The entire variable domain, with the rest obtained from reference TRBV7-2 and TRBJ2-2, is as follows: GAGVSQSPSNKVTEKGKDVELRCDPISGHTALYWYRQSLGQGLEFLIYFQGNSAPDKSGLPSDRFSAERTGGSVSTLTIQRTQQEDSAVYLCASSTQGAGGELFFGEGSRLTVL.

The V call is TRBV7-2, the J call TRBJ1-6; the D is unclear. This CDR3 has 12 amino acids. Germline assignment: CDR1 SGHTA and CDR2 FQGNSA. V was clipped by 5 bases and J by 13 bases, with 12 bases between them. The CDR3 nucleotides read TGTGCCAGCAGCATCCTAGACTCGCCCCTCCACTTT. Translation gives CASSILDSPLHF.

The chain carries TRBV11-2 and TRBJ1-3; D remains unclear. This CDR3 region has 14 residues. The V gene lost 3 bases and the J gene lost 3 bases, with 9 bases spanning the gap. In germline, CDR1 is SGHAT, CDR2 FQNNGV. The CDR3 nucleotides are TGTGCCAGCAGCTTCACTCACGTTGGAAACACCATATATTTT. Translated, it gives CASSFTHVGNTIYF.

This rearrangement joins TRBV7-2 to TRBJ2-3; 7 bases are shared with TRBD1. Trimming removed 5 bases from V and 2 bases from J; junction bases left unmatched: 7. The germline CDR1 and CDR2 sequences are SGHTA and FQGNSA. This CDR3 region has 15 residues. CDR3 sequence: CASSRDSYYTDTQYF. CDR3 nucleotide sequence: TGTGCCAGCAGCCGGGACAGCTATTACACAGATACGCAGTATTTT.

The rearrangement uses TRBV19 and TRBJ1-5; 7 bases match TRBD1. The CDR3 has 15 residues. CDR1 LNHDA and CDR2 SQIVND come from the germline V gene (reference sequence). Unmatched junction bases numbered 8, after V lost 7 bases and J lost 2 bases. The DNA of the CDR3 is TGTGCCAGTACCGGACAGGTAGGGGGCAATCAGCCCCAGCATTTT. It encodes CASTGQVGGNQPQHF. Based on the CDR3 plus reference TRBV19 and TRBJ1-5, the full variable domain is DGGITQSPKYLFRKEGQNVTLSCEQNLNHDAMYWYRQDPGQGLRLIYYSQIVNDFQKGDIAEGYSVSREKKESFPLTVTSAQKNPTAFYLCASTGQVGGNQPQHFGDGTRLSIL.

The chain has TRBV7-6 and TRBJ2-2; 8 nucleotides match TRBD2. CDR3 length: 17 residues. The germline CDR1 and CDR2 sequences are SGHVS and FNYEAQ. J gave up 1 base and V 5 bases, and 9 bases lay outside the gene matches. In nucleotides, the CDR3 is TGTGCCAGCAGCATAAGCACCGGGACTAGGAACACCGGGGAGCTGTTTTTT. Translation gives CASSISTGTRNTGELFF.

This sequence joins TRBV19 and TRBJ2-1; 8 nucleotides match TRBD1. V shed 1 base and J 8 bases; nucleotides not matched to a gene: 13. CDR1 and CDR2 from the germline V gene are LNHDA and SQIVND (reference sequence). There are 17 residues in the CDR3. In nucleotides, the CDR3 is TGTGCCAGTAGTATAGGAGGGTATGGACAGGGAATAGATGAGCAGTTCTTC. It encodes CASSIGGYGQGIDEQFF.

The genes are TRBV2 and TRBJ1-3, with D perhaps TRBD1 (6 bases). The V gene lost 7 bases and the J gene lost 0 bases, with 10 bases spanning the gap. The CDR3 has 14 amino acids. Germline loops: CDR1 SNHLY, CDR2 FYNNEI. The CDR3 region is CASNRDNSGNTIYF. The CDR3 nucleotides read TGTGCCAGCAACCGGGACAACTCTGGAAACACCATATATTTT.

The V gene is TRBV19, the J gene TRBJ2-7, with D uncertain. Germline V gene lookup returns CDR1 LNHDA and CDR2 SQIVND (reference sequence). V lost 0 bases and J 0 bases, leaving 6 bases between the germline ends. This CDR3 comprises 14 residues. CDR3 in DNA: TGTGCCAGTAGTATAGAGAGAAACTCCTACGAGCAGTACTTC. This gives the protein CASSIERNSYEQYF.

The chain employs TRBV15 and TRBJ2-5; possibly TRBD2 for D (6 bases). The ends were cut back, 1 base at V and 4 bases at J, with 13 bases in the middle. CDR1 LNHNV and CDR2 YYDKDF come from the germline V gene (reference sequence). This CDR3 comprises 15 residues. CDR3 sequence reads: CATSRGGGPPETQYF. CDR3 coding DNA: TGTGCCACCAGCAGAGGGGGAGGACCCCCAGAGACCCAGTACTTC.

The chain has TRBV2 and TRBJ1-3; D may be TRBD1 (5 bases). Germline V gives CDR1 SNHLY, CDR2 FYNNEI. Trimming took off 6 bases at V and 2 bases at J, with 11 bases between the two ends. CDR3 size: 14 residues. The CDR3 DNA follows: TGTGCCAGCAGAGGCAGGGAAGCTGGAAACACCATATATTTT. This encodes CASRGREAGNTIYF.

The gene calls are TRBV12-5 and TRBJ2-1; TRBD1 might be the D (5 bases). With 6 bases removed from V and 10 bases from J, the gap between germline ends came to 19 bases. Per the germline V gene, CDR1 is LGHNT and CDR2 is FRNRAP. The CDR3 spans 14 residues. The CDR3 DNA is TGTGCTAGTGGCCCCCCCGACAGTTCCCGGGAGCAGTTCTTC. This translates into CASGPPDSSREQFF.

The V gene is TRBV5-1, the J gene TRBJ2-1; 8 bases fit TRBD2. This CDR3 is built from 15 residues. After removal of 4 bases from V and 9 bases from J, the junction contained 12 bases not matched to a gene. Germline V gene sequence: CDR1 SGHRS, CDR2 YFSETQ. The CDR3 region is CASSPGTRDASEQFF. The CDR3 nucleotides are TGCGCCAGCAGCCCGGGGACTAGGGACGCCTCTGAGCAGTTCTTC.

The rearrangement uses TRBV9 and TRBJ1-6, with 9 bases aligning to TRBD1. The CDR3 sequence is 15 residues long. Germline CDR1 is SGDLS and CDR2 is YYNGEE. J gave up 9 bases and V 0 bases, and 4 bases lay outside the gene matches. The CDR3 protein is CASSVAGTGSSPLHF. The CDR3 DNA reads TGTGCCAGCAGCGTAGCCGGGACAGGGAGTTCACCCCTCCACTTT.

The rearrangement joins TRBV6-5 to TRBJ1-2; the D is unclear. The V gene lost 5 bases and the J gene lost 1 base, with 11 bases spanning the gap. The germline gives CDR1 MNHEY, CDR2 SVGAGI. The CDR3 contains 14 residues. This CDR3 is CASSPTAYNYGYTF. The CDR3 DNA sequence: TGTGCCAGCAGTCCTACAGCCTATAACTATGGCTACACCTTC.

This chain links TRBV15 with TRBJ1-4, with 10 bases aligning to TRBD1. This CDR3 is built from 19 residues. Per the germline V gene, CDR1 is LNHNV and CDR2 is YYDKDF (reference sequence). Germline trimming cut 2 bases from V and 8 bases from J; bases unmatched to any gene: 17. The CDR3 DNA is TGTGCCACCAGCAGACCCCTCGGGACAGGGGAGGAGATTAGGGAAAAACTGTTTTTT. Amino acid sequence: CATSRPLGTGEEIREKLFF.

This chain joins TRBV7-2 and TRBJ1-2; D is possibly TRBD1 (6 bases). CDR3 length: 14 amino acids. With 2 bases removed from V and 1 base from J, the gap between germline ends came to 8 bases. Germline V gene sequence: CDR1 SGHTA, CDR2 FQGNSA. CDR3 region: CASSLTGLNYGYTF. CDR3 DNA: TGTGCCAGCAGCTTAACAGGGCTTAACTATGGCTACACCTTC.

V gene TRBV2 combines with J gene TRBJ1-5; no clear D gene. The CDR3 extends over 14 amino acids. V was cut by 3 bases and J by 2 bases, with 8 bases left in between. Germline V lookup: CDR1 SNHLY, CDR2 FYNNEI. DNA of the CDR3: TGTGCCAGCAGTGAGACGGAGCGCAATCAGCCCCAGCATTTT. Translated, it gives CASSETERNQPQHF.

This clone is a singleton in its sample. The rearrangement joins TRBV5-8 to TRBJ1-1, with D perhaps matching TRBD1 (6 bases). Trimming stripped 4 bases from V and 1 base from J, with 11 bases between. The CDR3 totals 14 residues. Germline V gene sequence: CDR1 SGHTS, CDR2 YDEGEE. The CDR3 coding sequence is TGTGCCAGCAGCCGTGGACAGACGAACACTGAAGCTTTCTTT. Translated: CASSRGQTNTEAFF.

V and J are TRBV5-6 and TRBJ2-1; maybe TRBD1 (6 bases). The CDR3 is made up of 15 amino acids. CDR1 SGHDT and CDR2 YYEEEE come from the germline V gene. V was shortened by 0 bases and J by 5 bases, with 12 bases between the two germline ends. CDR3 DNA sequence: TGTGCCAGCAGCTTGGGAGGGGGTCTACACAATGAGCAGTTCTTC. It yields the protein CASSLGGGLHNEQFF. The whole variable domain, remainder taken from reference TRBV5-6 and TRBJ2-1, is DAGVTQSPTHLIKTRGQQVTLRCSPKSGHDTVSWYQQALGQGPQFIFQYYEEEERQRGNFPDRFSGHQFPNYSSELNVNALLLGDSALYLCASSLGGGLHNEQFFGPGTRLTVL.

The rearrangement links TRBV6-5 to TRBJ1-5; tentatively, D is TRBD1 (5 bases). The CDR3 loop spans 14 amino acids. Trimming removed 0 bases at V and 5 bases at J, with 8 bases between. Germline V gene lookup returns CDR1 MNHEY and CDR2 SVGAGI. The CDR3 reads CASSYSGGYQPQHF. The CDR3, as DNA: TGTGCCAGCAGTTACTCGGGGGGGTATCAGCCCCAGCATTTT.

The chain joins TRBV6-2 or TRBV6-3 to TRBJ2-1, with D perhaps matching TRBD2 (6 bases). This CDR3 is 13 amino acids long. The ends were cut back, 2 bases at V and 9 bases at J, with 11 bases in the middle. Germline-derived CDR1 and CDR2 are MNHEY and SVGEGT. The CDR3 nucleotides read TGTGCCAGCAGTTACGCCGGGGGAGTTGAGCAGTTCTTC. Translated: CASSYAGGVEQFF.

This sequence joins TRBV18 and TRBJ1-5; possible D gene TRBD1, 6 bases. The CDR3 loop spans 15 amino acids. Per germline, CDR1 KGHSH and CDR2 LQKENI. V lost 3 bases, J lost 1 base, and 10 bases lay in between. The CDR3 sequence is CASSPSRGSNQPQHF. CDR3 bases: TGTGCCAGCTCACCGTCTAGGGGGAGCAATCAGCCCCAGCATTTT.

The rearrangement links TRBV15 to TRBJ1-4; D call uncertain. Trimming took 2 bases from V and 7 from J, leaving 23 bases between them. The germline CDR1 and CDR2 sequences are LNHNV and YYDKDF (reference sequence). CDR3 length: 18 amino acids. CDR3 sequence (DNA): TGTGCCACCAGCAGAAAACGGGGAGGAATCTTAGAGGGTGAAAAACTGTTTTTT. The encoded protein is CATSRKRGGILEGEKLFF.